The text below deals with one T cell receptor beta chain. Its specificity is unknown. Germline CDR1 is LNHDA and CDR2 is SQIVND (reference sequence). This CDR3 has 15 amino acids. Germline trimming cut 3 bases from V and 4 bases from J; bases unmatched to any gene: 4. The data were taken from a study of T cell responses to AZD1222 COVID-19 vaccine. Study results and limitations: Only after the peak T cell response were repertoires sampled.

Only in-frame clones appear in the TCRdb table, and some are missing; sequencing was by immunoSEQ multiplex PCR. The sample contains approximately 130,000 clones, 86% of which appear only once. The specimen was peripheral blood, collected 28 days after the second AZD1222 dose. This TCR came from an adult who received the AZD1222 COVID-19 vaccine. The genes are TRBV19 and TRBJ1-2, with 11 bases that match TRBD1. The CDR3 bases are TGTGCCAGTAGTATGGCCGGGACAGGGGGCTATGGCTACACCTTC. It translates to CASSMAGTGGYGYTF.